This T cell receptor beta chain was identified in a study of CD8+CD57+ T cells in acquired aplastic anemia (dated by TCRdb to the late 2010s). Study-level background: DNA extracted from sorted CD4+ and CD8+ cells had a mean of approximately 3.3 ug, with a range of about 0.2 to 30 ug. CD8+CD57+ expansion was defined as a frequency above the mean frequency observed in healthy subjects. General conclusions and limits of the study: CD8+ Simpson's diversity did not differ significantly between patients and healthy controls (P=0.060). Although around 30 CD8+ CDR3 sequences were shared by patients and controls, these sequences appeared highly expressed in patients and within the immunodominant clones of patients.

A word on this clonotype: Its antigen is currently not known. Its ends do not fully match the called genes, so a read error is possible.

Patients chosen for sequencing had shown expansion of CD8+CD57+ cells by flow cytometry. Severe acquired aplastic anemia was diagnosed in all patients according to International Study of Aplastic Anemia and Agranulocytosis and Camitta criteria. Patients had received no therapy at the time of blood sampling. TCR repertoires of sorted CD4+ and CD8+ blood T cells from severe aplastic anemia patients and healthy subjects were deep-sequenced in the study. Patients were enrolled under clinicaltrials.gov protocols 00001620, 01623167, 00001397, 00071045, 00081523 and 00961064 in the USA. Ficoll-Paque density gradient centrifugation was used to isolate peripheral blood mononuclear cells. Before DNA extraction, CD4+ and CD8+ T cells were sorted with FACS or magnetic beads. Profiling of TCR beta VDJ combinations and CDR3 sequences used genomic DNA as the template. TCR repertoire sequencing was run on an Illumina HiSeq 2000. For the original study's pipeline: TRBV/TRBJ rearrangement plots, CDR3 size and DJ length profiles, and Simpson's diversity index were used to evaluate the repertoires. The most abundant DNA sequence in the deep sequencing data was defined as the immunodominant clone. CDR3 amino acid sequences were screened for sharing across subjects and were compared with published repertoires and the VDJdb database. In TCRdb, the public reads were trimmed at Q25 with fastp and aligned with MiXCR, with productive beta chains retained. One record per CDR3 amino acid sequence lists the most common genes and DNA. It is TCRdb's table, rather than the study itself, that gives the V and J calls and clone size. The sample contains 310,000 or so distinct CDR3 sequences, under 60% of them found a single time. The leading ten clones occupy roughly 1.3% of the sample.

The TCR was taken from a human donor with aplastic anemia. Sequencing was performed on sorted CD4+, CD8+, or CD8+CD57+ T cells (not recorded which) from PBMCs.

The CDR3 protein sequence reads: CASSRTSGQTYEQCF. The DNA sequence is given as TGTGCCAGCAGCCGGACTAGCGGACAGACCTACGAGCAGTGCTTC. The rearrangement combines TRBV7-2 with TRBJ2-7; 10 central bases correspond to TRBD2. Reading the germline V gene gives CDR1 SGHTA and CDR2 FQGNSA. The CDR3 covers 15 residues, taking in both the cysteine and the phenylalanine. The DNA shown is the 45-base CDR3, in frame from base 1.